This T cell receptor beta chain was observed in a study of Graves' ophthalmopathy and Graves' hyperthyroidism. V lost 7 bases, J lost 5 bases, and 10 bases stayed unmatched. The CDR3 is 14 amino acids. Germline V gene lookup returns CDR1 DFQATT and CDR2 SNEGSKA (reference sequence). RNA transcripts were the template, and TCR beta CDR3 regions were amplified from them. RT-PCR was first run with HTBI primers, then multiplex PCR in a second round. Using its own MiXCR run on the multiplex PCR reads, TCRdb lists one record per CDR3 protein. The sample has almost 400,000 distinct CDR3 sequences; around 20% are singletons.

The J gene is TRBJ1-1, the V gene TRBV20-1, with TRBD1 matching over 10 bases. This clonotype was sampled from a woman between 18 and 30 years old with Graves' ophthalmopathy. Material: peripheral blood. The DNA of the CDR3 is TGCAGTGGGGGGGACAGGGGAGGCTGGACTGAAGCTTTCTTT. This translates into CSGGDRGGWTEAFF.